This T cell receptor beta chain was sequenced for a study of T cell changes during pregnancy in multiple sclerosis. Germline V gene data show CDR1 as MDHEN and CDR2 as SYDVKM. The V segment lost 6 bases and the J segment 0 bases; nucleotides outside the gene matches: 5. The CDR3 sequence is 16 residues long. The table came from immunoSEQ multiplex PCR; TCRdb's copy has only in-frame clones and leaves some out. The sample shows 57,000 or so clones, around 93% of them seen only once. V usage is TRBV28 and J usage is TRBJ2-1, with 10 bases fitting TRBD2. Sequenced here: peripheral blood, sampled after pregnancy. This receptor was identified in a female donor in good health, enrolled as a control in a pregnancy study. CDR3 nucleotides: TGTGCCAGCAGCCGGACTAGCGGAAGCTCCTACAATGAGCAGTTCTTC. It specifies CASSRTSGSSYNEQFF.